These 31 T cell receptor beta chains were all obtained from the same sample, sequenced in a study of blood T cell repertoires in COVID-19. Here immunoSEQ multiplex PCR was the method, and the copy in TCRdb shows in-frame clones only, minus some. The top ten hold over 2.5% of the sample, which has about 270,000 clones, roughly nine tenths seen once. The source material was PBMCs or T cells enriched from blood (not recorded which). Source of these receptors: a woman aged 18-30 years who had recovered from COVID-19.

This chain uses TRBV7-2 with TRBJ2-7, with D unclear. The V gene lost 1 base and the J gene lost 6 bases, with 13 bases spanning the gap. Germline CDR1 reads SGHTA; CDR2 reads FQGNSA. The CDR3 totals 14 residues. CDR3 DNA sequence: TGTGCCAGCAGCTTAGTCGGCAGGCCCTCCGAGCAGTACTTC. This translates into CASSLVGRPSEQYF.

The chain links TRBV12-3 or TRBV12-4 to TRBJ2-1; no definite D call. This CDR3 contains 12 residues. The germline V and J ends were trimmed by 8 bases and 8 bases, with 13 bases remaining between them. The CDR3 sequence is CASSPLLYEQFF. For the CDR3, the DNA is TGTGCCAGCTCTCCTCTGTTGTATGAGCAGTTCTTC.

The J gene is TRBJ2-5, the V gene TRBV10-3, with a tentative D call TRBD2 (6 bases). Germline CDR1 is ENHRY and CDR2 is SYGVKD. V lost 3 bases and J lost 2, with 13 bases in between. The CDR3 extends over 15 amino acids. CDR3 in amino acids: CAISEVVAGQETQYF. Written as DNA, the CDR3 is TGTGCCATCAGTGAAGTTGTGGCGGGGCAAGAGACCCAGTACTTC.

The CDR3 loop reads CASRLQTFVGNSGANVLTF. The CDR3 coding sequence is TGTGCCAGCAGACTCCAAACTTTTGTCGGGAACTCTGGGGCCAACGTCCTGACTTTC. The rearrangement links TRBV2 to TRBJ2-6; D perhaps matches TRBD2 (5 bases). Germline loops: CDR1 SNHLY, CDR2 FYNNEI. This CDR3 has 19 residues. V was clipped by 6 bases and J by 0 bases, with 21 bases between them.

The chain combines TRBV28 with TRBJ1-5; D is perhaps TRBD1 (6 bases). V gave up 4 bases and J gave up 4 bases, with 20 bases separating them. The CDR3 covers 17 residues. Per the germline V gene, CDR1 is MDHEN and CDR2 is SYDVKM. For the CDR3, the DNA is TGTGCCAGCAGTTCCACCGGACAGACCCCAAAAAATCAGCCCCAGCATTTT. Its protein product is CASSSTGQTPKNQPQHF. Drawing the rest from reference TRBV28 and TRBJ1-5, the complete variable domain is DVKVTQSSRYLVKRTGEKVFLECVQDMDHENMFWYRQDPGLGLRLIYFSYDVKMKEKGDIPEGYSVSREKKERFSLILESASTNQTSMYLCASSSTGQTPKNQPQHFGDGTRLSIL.

This clone was seen a single time. The chain uses TRBV28 and TRBJ2-7; possible D gene TRBD1, 6 bases. Trimming stripped 3 bases from V and 2 bases from J, with 20 bases between. The CDR3 length is 17 residues. Germline V lookup: CDR1 MDHEN, CDR2 SYDVKM. CDR3 nucleotide sequence: TGTGCCAGCAGTTTGCCCACAGGGTCCCCCTTTACCTACGAGCAGTACTTC. This codes for CASSLPTGSPFTYEQYF.

The V call is TRBV4-3, the J call TRBJ1-2; D is uncertain. Looked up from germline, CDR1 is LGHNA and CDR2 is YSLEER. V was clipped by 3 bases and J by 0 bases, with 11 bases between them. The CDR3 has 15 amino acids. CDR3 bases: TGCGCCAGCAGCCATACATCGAACACTAACTATGGCTACACCTTC. Amino acids: CASSHTSNTNYGYTF.

This CDR3 is CASSENSPNAINSYEQYF. The CDR3 coding sequence is TGTGCCAGCAGTGAAAATTCACCGAACGCTATTAACTCCTACGAGCAGTACTTC. This chain links TRBV2 with TRBJ2-7; D is ambiguous. The CDR3 length is 18 residues. V was trimmed by 2 bases and J by 0 bases, leaving 20 bases between them. CDR1 SNHLY and CDR2 FYNNEI come from the germline V gene.

The chain couples TRBV21-1 to TRBJ2-3; the DNA was not compared with TRBD1, the D call given in the table. TRBV21-1 is a pseudogene segment. The CDR3 extends over 17 amino acids. CDR3: CASSSLQGAPGTDTQYF. In DNA, the CDR3 is TGTGCCAGCAGCTCCCTACAGGGGGCGCCGGGCACAGATACGCAGTATTTT.

The sample holds one count of this clone. This sequence joins TRBV6-2 or TRBV6-3 and TRBJ2-1; TRBD2 aligns across 15 bases. Looked up from germline, CDR1 is MNHEY and CDR2 is SVGEGT. The ends lost 5 bases at V and 7 bases at J; junction bases unmatched: 6. This CDR3 spans 16 amino acids. CDR3 amino acids: CASSDGLAGGRNEQFF. The CDR3 region has the DNA TGTGCCAGCAGTGACGGACTAGCGGGAGGGAGGAATGAGCAGTTCTTC.

The genes are TRBV28 and TRBJ1-5, with D possibly matching TRBD1 (5 bases). The germline V and J ends were trimmed by 5 bases and 2 bases, with 19 bases remaining between them. This CDR3 contains 17 residues. Germline values: CDR1 MDHEN, CDR2 SYDVKM. CDR3 coding DNA: TGTGCCAGCAGTAACACAGGTTTCCTATCGGGCAATCAGCCCCAGCATTTT. Protein sequence: CASSNTGFLSGNQPQHF.

The J gene is TRBJ2-7, the V gene TRBV7-2; 9 bases match TRBD1. Germline CDR1 SGHTA, CDR2 FQGNSA. After removal of 1 base from V and 12 bases from J, the junction contained 19 bases not matched to a gene. This CDR3 comprises 17 residues. CDR3 DNA: TGTGCCAGCAGCTTAGTTGGTATGGGACAGGGTCCTGCGAGTGCGTACTTC. It is translated as CASSLVGMGQGPASAYF. The full variable domain, its missing parts supplied by reference TRBV7-2 and TRBJ2-7, is GAGVSQSPSNKVTEKGKDVELRCDPISGHTALYWYRQSLGQGLEFLIYFQGNSAPDKSGLPSDRFSAERTGGSVSTLTIQRTQQEDSAVYLCASSLVGMGQGPASAYFGPGTRLTVT.

The CDR3 here is CASSMGGTSNQPQHF. The CDR3 DNA reads as TGTGCCAGTAGTATGGGAGGGACTAGCAATCAGCCCCAGCATTTT. V gene TRBV19 combines with J gene TRBJ1-5, with a possible D match to TRBD1 (5 bases). In germline, CDR1 is LNHDA, CDR2 SQIVND (reference sequence). The CDR3 extends over 15 amino acids. V was pared by 3 bases and J by 0 bases, with 9 bases between.

V and J are TRBV19 and TRBJ2-3; no clear D. Germline CDR1 is LNHDA and CDR2 is SQIVND (reference sequence). The CDR3 length is 13 residues. The germline V and J ends were trimmed by 3 bases and 6 bases, with 10 bases remaining between them. CDR3 bases: TGTGCCAGTAGTATTAGTGGTTGGGATACGCAGTATTTT. Translated: CASSISGWDTQYF.

The chain joins TRBV9 to TRBJ2-7, with D uncertain. This CDR3 is built from 12 residues. Germline values: CDR1 SGDLS, CDR2 YYNGEE. Trimming took off 0 bases at V and 7 bases at J, with 8 bases between the two ends. The CDR3 reads CASSVDGFEQYF. For the CDR3, the DNA is TGTGCCAGCAGCGTAGACGGGTTTGAGCAGTACTTC.

The V gene is TRBV20-1, the J gene TRBJ1-5; weak D call: TRBD1 (6 bases). This CDR3 spans 18 amino acids. Germline V gene sequence: CDR1 DFQATT, CDR2 SNEGSKA (reference sequence). Trimming removed 3 bases from V and 2 bases from J, with 23 bases in between. The CDR3 is CSASSYNLDSRGNQPQHF. The CDR3 DNA reads as TGCAGTGCTAGTTCCTATAATCTGGACAGCAGGGGCAATCAGCCCCAGCATTTT.

The J gene is TRBJ1-4, the V gene TRBV4-1; 10 bases map to TRBD1. Losses at the gene ends were 0 bases for V and 6 bases for J; bases not matched to a gene: 4. The CDR3 runs 16 residues. CDR1 MGHRA and CDR2 YSYEKL come from the germline V gene. For the CDR3, the DNA is TGCGCCAGCAGCCAAGAGATGACAGGGGGCGATGAAAAACTGTTTTTT. This encodes CASSQEMTGGDEKLFF.

This clone was observed once. The chain has TRBV30 and TRBJ1-1; unclear D gene. This CDR3 comprises 16 residues. With 3 bases removed from V and 1 base from J, the gap between germline ends came to 18 bases. Germline-derived CDR1 and CDR2 are GTSNPN and SVGIG (reference sequence). The CDR3 DNA reads TGTGCCTGGAGACGCGGGATGGCCGGGTGGAACACTGAAGCTTTCTTT. Its protein is CAWRRGMAGWNTEAFF.

The rearrangement links TRBV30 to TRBJ1-2, with D unclear. The CDR3 covers 14 residues. Germline V gene lookup returns CDR1 GTSNPN and CDR2 SVGIG (reference sequence). V lost 1 base and J lost 1, with 10 bases in between. CDR3 protein: CAWSDLILNYGYTF. The CDR3 DNA sequence: TGTGCCTGGAGTGACTTGATCCTTAACTATGGCTACACCTTC. The variable domain in full, completed from reference TRBV30 and TRBJ1-2, reads SQTIHQWPATLVQPVGSPLSLECTVEGTSNPNLYWYRQAAGRGLQLLFYSVGIGQISSEVPQNLSASRPQDRQFILSSKKLLLSDSGFYLCAWSDLILNYGYTFGSGTRLTVV.

The rearrangement joins TRBV7-9 to TRBJ1-1; TRBD1 agrees at 7 bases. The CDR3 spans 14 residues. Germline trimming cut 3 bases from V and 11 bases from J; bases unmatched to any gene: 12. The germline CDR1 and CDR2 sequences are SEHNR and FQNEAQ (reference sequence). The CDR3 protein is CASSFGKGGVLAFF. In DNA, the CDR3 is TGTGCCAGCAGCTTTGGAAAAGGGGGCGTTTTGGCTTTCTTT.

The chain uses TRBV9 and TRBJ2-3; TRBD2 matches at 13 bases. V lost 4 bases, J lost 2 bases, and 7 bases stayed unmatched. The length of the CDR3 is 17 residues. Germline assignment: CDR1 SGDLS and CDR2 YYNGEE. The CDR3 spells CASSLRTSGSLTDTQYF. CDR3 DNA: TGTGCCAGCAGCCTCCGGACTAGCGGGAGTCTCACAGATACGCAGTATTTT.

This chain joins TRBV15 and TRBJ2-1; possibly TRBD2 for D (5 bases). V lost 0 bases, J lost 7 bases, and 7 bases lay in between. The germline gives CDR1 LNHNV, CDR2 YYDKDF (reference sequence). The CDR3 totals 13 residues. CDR3 sequence (DNA): TGTGCCACCAGCAGAGATACGGGAAATGAGCAGTTCTTC. Amino acid sequence: CATSRDTGNEQFF.

This chain joins TRBV28 and TRBJ2-2; 15 nucleotides match TRBD2. Germline CDR1 reads MDHEN; CDR2 reads SYDVKM. Trimming removed 5 bases from V and 1 base from J; junction bases left unmatched: 8. This CDR3 has 19 residues. CDR3 in DNA: TGTGCCAGCAGTGCCTTACCGGGACTAGCGGGAGGGAACACCGGGGAGCTGTTTTTT. Its translation: CASSALPGLAGGNTGELFF.

V usage is TRBV28 and J usage is TRBJ2-1, with a tentative D call TRBD1 (5 bases). CDR1 and CDR2 from the germline V gene are MDHEN and SYDVKM. V was trimmed by 6 bases and J by 5 bases, leaving 11 bases between them. The CDR3 totals 13 residues. CDR3 bases: TGTGCCAGCAGAAAAACAGGAAACAATGAGCAGTTCTTC. Protein: CASRKTGNNEQFF.

This clone was detected once. The rearrangement links TRBV28 to TRBJ1-4, with 8 nucleotides matching TRBD1. The germline gives CDR1 MDHEN, CDR2 SYDVKM. V was pared by 8 bases and J by 3 bases, with 5 bases of the junction left unmatched. The CDR3 consists of 14 residues. The CDR3 region is CASGTGLPNEKLFF. DNA for the CDR3: TGTGCCAGCGGGACAGGCCTTCCTAATGAAAAACTGTTTTTT.

V usage is TRBV19 and J usage is TRBJ2-3; tentatively, D is TRBD1 (6 bases). CDR1 is LNHDA, CDR2 SQIVND, per germline (reference sequence). The CDR3 is made up of 14 amino acids. The V end was cut by 5 bases, the J end by 2 bases, with 11 bases between. The CDR3 loop is CASSHRVSTDTQYF. CDR3 sequence (DNA): TGTGCCAGTAGTCACAGGGTCTCCACAGATACGCAGTATTTT.

CDR3 bases: TGTGCCAGCTCACCACCGGTAGGGGAATCCTATAATTCACCCCTCCACTTT. As protein: CASSPPVGESYNSPLHF. This chain links TRBV18 with TRBJ1-6; D possibly corresponds to TRBD1 (5 bases). CDR3 size: 17 residues. The V gene lost 0 bases and the J gene lost 1 base, with 10 bases spanning the gap. The germline CDR1 and CDR2 sequences are KGHSH and LQKENI.

This chain joins TRBV25-1 and TRBJ1-1; D may be TRBD1 (5 bases). V shed 8 bases and J shed 4 bases, with 14 bases lying between them. Per the germline V gene, CDR1 is MGHDK and CDR2 is SYGVNS. This CDR3 is built from 13 residues. CDR3 protein: CASWGLRGTEAFF. CDR3 DNA sequence: TGTGCCAGCTGGGGACTCCGAGGCACTGAAGCTTTCTTT. Full variable domain (remainder filled in from reference TRBV25-1 and TRBJ1-1): EADIYQTPRYLVIGTGKKITLECSQTMGHDKMYWYQQDPGMELHLIHYSYGVNSTEKGDLSSESTVSRIRTEHFPLTLESARPSHTSQYLCASWGLRGTEAFFGQGTRLTVV.

The gene calls are TRBV6-2 or TRBV6-3 and TRBJ1-1; 9 bases are a match to TRBD1. The J segment lost 7 bases and the V segment lost 4 bases, leaving 4 bases of the junction unmatched. The CDR3 length is 13 residues. In germline, CDR1 is MNHEY, CDR2 SVGEGT. The CDR3 DNA reads TGTGCCAGCAGTTGGACAGGGGAGTATGAAGCTTTCTTT. Its protein product is CASSWTGEYEAFF.

The chain carries TRBV15 and TRBJ2-5, with TRBD2 as a possible D gene (6 bases). The CDR3 contains 16 residues. The V end lost 4 bases, the J end lost 1 base, and 16 bases lay between the germline ends. Germline values: CDR1 LNHNV, CDR2 YYDKDF (reference sequence). CDR3 protein: CATSTLGAGGQETQYF. CDR3 DNA: TGTGCCACCAGCACCCTCGGAGCGGGTGGCCAAGAGACCCAGTACTTC.

This chain's CDR3 is CASSDRVLNTEAFF. CDR3 DNA sequence: TGTGCCAGCAGCGACAGGGTCCTGAACACTGAAGCTTTCTTT. The chain carries TRBV21-1 and TRBJ1-1; the D call in the table, TRBD1, was not verified against the DNA. TRBV21-1 is recorded as a pseudogene. The CDR3 is 14 residues long.